This T cell receptor beta chain originates from a study of cytomegalovirus exposure and HLA in healthy donors. Study outcomes and limitations: Versus the approximately 700-donor mean, an Asian-associated ancestry cluster reportedly showed fewer N-insertions in a later analysis. Three of the chains that were CMV-associated were confirmed in vitro to be specific for CMV antigens. Later analysis showed most CMV-associated TCR beta chains appearing HLA-restricted.

The CDR3 runs 14 residues. From germline, CDR1 is MNHEY and CDR2 SVGAGI. Germline trimming cut 5 bases from V and 2 bases from J; bases unmatched to any gene: 3. Donors consisted of healthy bone marrow donors. In regard to this clone: Its antigen is undetermined.

PCR involved 60 Vbeta and 13 Jbeta primers. Assay: immunoSEQ multiplex PCR; the TCRdb copy retains only in-frame clones and omits some. The data hold 150,000 to 200,000 clones, with less than 85% observed a single time. Source material: PBMCs. The chain uses TRBV6-5 and TRBJ2-3; TRBD2 aligns across 8 bases. The source of this sequence is a boy between 10 and 17 years old in good health and CMV-seronegative. As DNA, the CDR3 is TGTGCCAGCAGTCGGGGGGGCACCACAGATACGCAGTATTTT. Translating it yields CASSRGGTTDTQYF.